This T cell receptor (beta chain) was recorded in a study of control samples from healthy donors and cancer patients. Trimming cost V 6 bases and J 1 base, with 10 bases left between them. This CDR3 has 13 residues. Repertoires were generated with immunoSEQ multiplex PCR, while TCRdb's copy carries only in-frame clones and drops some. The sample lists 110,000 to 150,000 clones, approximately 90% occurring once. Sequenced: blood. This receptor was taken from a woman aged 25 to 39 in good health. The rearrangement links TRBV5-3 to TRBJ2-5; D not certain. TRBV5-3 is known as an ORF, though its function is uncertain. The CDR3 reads CARIPRFQETQYF. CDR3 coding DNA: TGTGCCAGAATTCCCCGGTTCCAAGAGACCCAGTACTTC.